This T cell receptor (beta chain) was profiled in a study of blood T cell repertoires in COVID-19. Overall study context: Researchers got acute and convalescent COVID-19 samples from the United States, Italy and Spain. The analysed material was cDNA or gDNA that came from T cells, B-cell-depleted T cells, or PBMCs.

As processed by the authors: Amplification of reference gene primers was used by the study to estimate nucleated cell counts. Using immunoSEQ multiplex PCR, the repertoire was profiled, and TCRdb retains in-frame clones only, with some absent. That table supplies the V and J calls and clone size; D and trimming were determined from the DNA. The sample lists 99,000 or so clones, 91% occurring once. This CDR3 comprises 15 residues. Germline trimming cut 4 bases from V and 4 bases from J; bases unmatched to any gene: 4. CDR1 SNHLY and CDR2 FYNNEI come from the germline V gene. The TCR was taken from a human donor in a cohort sampled during active COVID-19. The V gene is TRBV2, the J gene TRBJ1-6; 7 bases line up with TRBD1. The sample comprised peripheral blood. In nucleotides, the CDR3 is TGTGCCAGCAGTGCACAGGGGTCTTATAATTCACCCCTCCACTTT. Translation: CASSAQGSYNSPLHF.